This T cell receptor beta chain was identified during a study of T-cell reconstitution after alpha-beta-depleted transplantation in children. The TCRbeta library incorporated unique molecular identifiers. Via MiXCR, TCRdb re-called the PCR reads, giving one row per CDR3 protein. The sample has 260,000 or so distinct CDR3 sequences; around 13% are singletons. The CDR3 has 15 amino acids. Trimming took 0 bases from V and 7 from J, leaving 13 bases between them. Per germline, CDR1 LGHNA and CDR2 YNFKEQ. This specimen was PBMCs from the stem cell graft donor, taken from the stem cell graft. V usage is TRBV4-2 and J usage is TRBJ1-5, with D perhaps matching TRBD1 (5 bases). The clonotype originates from a human donor who donated a stem cell graft to a child with acute lymphoblastic leukemia. The CDR3 nucleotides are TGTGCCAGCAGCCAAGAAGAACAGGATAAACAGCCCCAGCATTTT. Translated: CASSQEEQDKQPQHF.